This T cell receptor beta chain was found in a study of blood T cell repertoires in COVID-19. V dropped 4 bases and J dropped 4; count of bases not matched to a gene: 4. CDR1 is GTSNPN, CDR2 SVGIG, per germline (reference sequence). This CDR3 is 13 amino acids long. The repertoire was sequenced with immunoSEQ multiplex PCR; TCRdb's copy has only in-frame clones and lacks some. The sample has around 300,000 clones, 88% seen once. The specimen sequenced was PBMCs or T cells enriched from blood (not recorded which). The J gene is TRBJ2-7, the V gene TRBV30; 10 bases are a match to TRBD1. This TCR derives from a woman aged 45-65 years who had recovered from COVID-19. The CDR3 bases are TGTGCCTGGACCCGGACAGGGGGGTACGAGCAGTACTTC. It is translated as CAWTRTGGYEQYF.